This T cell receptor beta chain was sequenced in a study of blood T cell repertoires in COVID-19. Study at large: COVID-19 samples from acute and convalescent phases originated in the United States, Italy and Spain. From T cells, B-cell-depleted T cells, or PBMCs came the material, which was cDNA or gDNA.

V lost 4 bases and J lost 4; bases outside the gene matches: 7. The V gene's germline CDR1 is SQVTM and CDR2 ANQGSEA. The CDR3 sequence is 13 residues long. Sequencing used immunoSEQ multiplex PCR; TCRdb keeps in-frame clones, though not all of them. The sample has about 330,000 clones, about 92% seen once. The chain employs TRBV29-1 and TRBJ2-7; TRBD1 aligns across 7 bases. Sequencing was performed on PBMCs or T cells enriched from blood (not recorded which). The sequence derives from a woman aged 25 to 39 who had recovered from COVID-19. As DNA, the CDR3 is TGCAGCGTTGTCGAGACAGGGTTTTACGAGCAGTACTTC. Translated, it gives CSVVETGFYEQYF.